This entry is about one T cell receptor (beta chain). The antigen remains undetermined. This specimen belongs to a study of blood T cells in healthy people across ages. A sample-barcoded 5' primer and a J-beta primer mix were used in a second PCR of roughly 6 to 11 cycles. TCRdb re-called the 5' RACE reads with MiXCR, one entry per CDR3 protein. The sample yields over 550,000 distinct CDR3 sequences, about 30% seen once. Regarding the study as a whole: Researchers report that TCR beta diversity correlated strongly with naive T cell percentage.

V lost 0 bases and J lost 2, with 12 bases in between. CDR3 length: 15 amino acids. Germline loops: CDR1 SGHRS, CDR2 YFSETQ. The rearrangement uses TRBV5-1 and TRBJ2-7; D uncertain. The sequenced material came from blood. This receptor was taken from an elderly woman in good health. CDR3 DNA: TGCGCCAGCAGCTTGGTTTCGGACGGAACCTACGAGCAGTACTTC. Its translation is CASSLVSDGTYEQYF.